The present TCR beta chain was sequenced within a study of T cells in localized non-small cell lung cancer. Repertoires were generated with immunoSEQ multiplex PCR, while TCRdb's copy carries only in-frame clones and drops some. The data show about 46,000 clones, with around 86% seen just once and roughly a sixth held by the top ten. Study conclusions and caveats: Adjacent uninvolved lung tissue had the highest T cell clonality, exceeding tumor. A median 57 of the top 100 tumor clones appeared in adjacent lung.

By share, this clone ranks as medium-sized. The antigen is unknown. Other DNA variants within this sample encode the same CDR3. The CDR3 spans 16 residues. V lost 1 base, J lost 3 bases, and 3 bases stayed unmatched. Germline V gene sequence: CDR1 SGHRS, CDR2 YFSETQ. The TCR was taken from a man aged 35 to 69 with stage III lung adenocarcinoma. This chain connects TRBV5-1 to TRBJ2-1, with 11 bases that match TRBD1. Specimen: peripheral blood mononuclear cells, collected before any cancer treatment. CDR3 bases: TGCGCCAGCAGCTTGTTGGGACAGGGGGACTACAATGAGCAGTTCTTC. It yields the protein CASSLLGQGDYNEQFF.